These T cell receptor beta chains were read from a single sample in a study of blood T cell repertoires in COVID-19. Using immunoSEQ multiplex PCR, the repertoire was profiled, and TCRdb retains in-frame clones only, with some absent. The profile covers approximately 100,000 clones, with approximately 81% appearing a single time and 2% to 2.5% taken by the ten largest. Sample: peripheral blood. The source of these receptors is a human donor in a cohort sampled during active COVID-19. CDR3s include the opening cysteine and the closing phenylalanine or tryptophan. A D gene is named only where the DNA matches it firmly. Some rows mark clone size as missing; the rest say once, few, many or name a class of expanded clone.

CDR3nt: TGTGCCTGGAGGGACCAGGGGGCCGGAAACGGGGAGCTGTTTTTT
CDR3aa: CAWRDQGAGNGELFF
d_gene: TRBD1
abundance: NA
j_gene: TRBJ2-2
v_gene: TRBV30

CDR3nt: TGTGCCAGCAGCTTACGGGAGGGGACGGGAGAGACCCAGTACTTC
CDR3aa: CASSLREGTGETQYF
d_gene: TRBD2
abundance: NA
j_gene: TRBJ2-5
v_gene: TRBV7-8

CDR3nt: TGCGCCAGCAGCTTGGGAGCGGGGGGGCCATGGGATACGCAGTATTTT
CDR3aa: CASSLGAGGPWDTQYF
d_gene: TRBD2
abundance: NA
j_gene: TRBJ2-3
v_gene: TRBV5-1

CDR3nt: TGCGCCAGCGGGGACAGTCCTGACTCTGGGGCCAACGTCCTGACTTTC
CDR3aa: CASGDSPDSGANVLTF
d_gene: TRBD1
abundance: NA
j_gene: TRBJ2-6
v_gene: TRBV23-1

CDR3nt: TGTGCCAGCAGTCGGAATCCATGGGAAGCGGCCCAAGAGACCCAGTACTTC
CDR3aa: CASSRNPWEAAQETQYF
d_gene: NA
abundance: NA
j_gene: TRBJ2-5
v_gene: TRBV7-9

CDR3nt: TGCGCCAGCAGCCAAGATTCGGTCGGACAGCCCTACGAGCAGTACTTC
CDR3aa: CASSQDSVGQPYEQYF
d_gene: NA
abundance: NA
j_gene: TRBJ2-7
v_gene: TRBV4-1

CDR3nt: TGTGCTAGTGCCGACTTCATGGGGGGGAAAGGCACAGATACGCAGTATTTT
CDR3aa: CASADFMGGKGTDTQYF
d_gene: TRBD2
abundance: NA
j_gene: TRBJ2-3
v_gene: TRBV12-5

CDR3nt: TGCAGCGTGACCGGGACAGTACAAGAGACCCAGTACTTC
CDR3aa: CSVTGTVQETQYF
d_gene: TRBD1
abundance: NA
j_gene: TRBJ2-5
v_gene: TRBV29-1

CDR3nt: TGTGCCAGCAGTAGGGACAGGGATCAGCCCCAGCATTTT
CDR3aa: CASSRDRDQPQHF
d_gene: TRBD1
abundance: NA
j_gene: TRBJ1-5
v_gene: TRBV12-3/TRBV12-4

CDR3nt: TGTGCCAGCAGTTACTCAGCGGTCTATGGCTACACCTTC
CDR3aa: CASSYSAVYGYTF
d_gene: NA
abundance: NA
j_gene: TRBJ1-2
v_gene: TRBV6-2/TRBV6-3

CDR3nt: TGTGCCAGTAGTATAGGTCAGGGTAACTATGGCTACACCTTC
CDR3aa: CASSIGQGNYGYTF
d_gene: NA
abundance: NA
j_gene: TRBJ1-2
v_gene: TRBV19

CDR3nt: TGTGCCAGCAGCCAAAGGACTAGCGGGAGTGGAAACACCGGGGAGCTGTTTTTT
CDR3aa: CASSQRTSGSGNTGELFF
d_gene: TRBD2
abundance: NA
j_gene: TRBJ2-2
v_gene: TRBV4-2

CDR3nt: TGTGCCAGCAGCTCCACAGGGGGCGGGTACAATGAGCAGTTCTTC
CDR3aa: CASSSTGGGYNEQFF
d_gene: TRBD1
abundance: few
j_gene: TRBJ2-1
v_gene: TRBV7-3

CDR3nt: TGCAGCGGACGGACAGGCTATGGCGGGGAGCTGTTTTTT
CDR3aa: CSGRTGYGGELFF
d_gene: TRBD1
abundance: few
j_gene: TRBJ2-2
v_gene: TRBV29-1

CDR3nt: TGTGCCAGCAGCGCCGTTCGGGCCCAGCATTTT
CDR3aa: CASSAVRAQHF
d_gene: NA
abundance: NA
j_gene: TRBJ1-5
v_gene: TRBV28

CDR3nt: TGTGCCAGCTCACCAAACTCAGGGTCTTTTGGGACTGAAGCTTTCTTT
CDR3aa: CASSPNSGSFGTEAFF
d_gene: NA
abundance: NA
j_gene: TRBJ1-1
v_gene: TRBV18

CDR3nt: TGTGCCAGCAGTGAAGCGGGACTAGCGGGGGCTTGGGAGCAGTACTTC
CDR3aa: CASSEAGLAGAWEQYF
d_gene: TRBD2
abundance: NA
j_gene: TRBJ2-7
v_gene: TRBV6-1

CDR3nt: TGTGCCAGTAGTAGACCGACAGTAACAAACACTGAAGCTTTCTTT
CDR3aa: CASSRPTVTNTEAFF
d_gene: NA
abundance: NA
j_gene: TRBJ1-1
v_gene: TRBV19

CDR3nt: TGTGCCATCTCCGGCGGGGCAAGCTCTGGAAACACCATATATTTT
CDR3aa: CAISGGASSGNTIYF
d_gene: NA
abundance: NA
j_gene: TRBJ1-3
v_gene: TRBV10-3

CDR3nt: TGTGCCAGCAGTTACTCGACAGCTAACTATGGCTACACCTTC
CDR3aa: CASSYSTANYGYTF
d_gene: NA
abundance: NA
j_gene: TRBJ1-2
v_gene: TRBV6-5

CDR3nt: TGCGCCAGCAGCTTGGGTGCAGGGGCCTCCTCTGGAAACACCATATATTTT
CDR3aa: CASSLGAGASSGNTIYF
d_gene: NA
abundance: NA
j_gene: TRBJ1-3
v_gene: TRBV5-1

CDR3nt: TGTGCCAGCTCTCTAGCGGGAGGGCGGCAAGAGACCCAGTACTTC
CDR3aa: CASSLAGGRQETQYF
d_gene: TRBD2
abundance: NA
j_gene: TRBJ2-5
v_gene: TRBV18